This T cell receptor beta chain was captured in a study of cytomegalovirus exposure and HLA in healthy donors. The donors were in the 120-subject validation cohort, distinct from the approximately 700-subject first cohort. V was clipped by 3 bases and J by 6 bases, with 20 bases between them. CDR1 is SGHTA, CDR2 FQGNSA, per germline. CDR3 size: 16 residues. Generated by immunoSEQ multiplex PCR, the TCRdb table keeps only in-frame clones and is missing some. The sample lists 200,000 or so clones, roughly 88% occurring once. Study-wide results and limits: Cytomegalovirus association was listed for about 150 TCR beta chains. Published work reported that the classifier diagnosed cytomegalovirus status with high specificity and sensitivity. A few CMV-associated chains were confirmed in vitro to be specific for CMV antigens.

On this clone: Its antigen is not known.

This sequence originates from a woman under 40 in good health and CMV-seropositive. The gene calls are TRBV7-2 and TRBJ2-5; D is possibly TRBD1 (6 bases). Sequenced input: PBMCs. The CDR3 bases are TGTGCCAGCAGCTTTTTTCCCCGCGGGCAGGGGCAGACCCAGTACTTC. This codes for CASSFFPRGQGQTQYF.